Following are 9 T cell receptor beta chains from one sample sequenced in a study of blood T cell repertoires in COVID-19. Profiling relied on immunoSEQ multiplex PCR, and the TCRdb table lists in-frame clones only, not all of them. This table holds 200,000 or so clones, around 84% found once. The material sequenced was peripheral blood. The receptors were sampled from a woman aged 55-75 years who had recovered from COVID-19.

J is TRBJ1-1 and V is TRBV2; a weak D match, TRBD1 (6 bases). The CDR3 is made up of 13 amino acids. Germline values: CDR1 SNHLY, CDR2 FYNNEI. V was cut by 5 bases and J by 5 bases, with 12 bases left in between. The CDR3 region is CASSRGRGTEAFF. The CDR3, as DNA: TGTGCCAGCAGTAGGGGCAGGGGAACTGAAGCTTTCTTT.

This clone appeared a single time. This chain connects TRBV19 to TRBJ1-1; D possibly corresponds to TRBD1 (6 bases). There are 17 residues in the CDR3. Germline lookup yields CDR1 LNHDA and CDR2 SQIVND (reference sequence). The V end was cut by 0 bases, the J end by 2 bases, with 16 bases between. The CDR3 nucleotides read TGTGCCAGTAGTATAGATCGAAGAGGCAGGGGAAACACTGAAGCTTTCTTT. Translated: CASSIDRRGRGNTEAFF.

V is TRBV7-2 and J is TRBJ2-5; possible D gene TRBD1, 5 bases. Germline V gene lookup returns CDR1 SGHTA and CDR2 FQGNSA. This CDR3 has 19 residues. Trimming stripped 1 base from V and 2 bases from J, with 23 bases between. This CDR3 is CASSLGSSRAENLQETQYF. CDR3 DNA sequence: TGTGCCAGCAGCTTAGGTTCGTCCAGGGCGGAAAACCTGCAAGAGACCCAGTACTTC.

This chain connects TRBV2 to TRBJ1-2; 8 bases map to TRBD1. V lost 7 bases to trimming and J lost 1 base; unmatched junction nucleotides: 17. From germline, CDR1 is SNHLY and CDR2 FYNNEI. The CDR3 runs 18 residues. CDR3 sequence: CASKSQGALFAFNYGYTF. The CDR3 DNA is TGTGCCAGCAAATCTCAGGGGGCCCTCTTTGCCTTTAACTATGGCTACACCTTC.

CDR3 nucleotide sequence: TGTGCCAGCAGCCAGGGGTTTCAAGCTGAAGCTTTCTTT. Its translation: CASSQGFQAEAFF. The J gene is TRBJ1-1, the V gene TRBV12-3 or TRBV12-4, with D possibly matching TRBD1 (6 bases). CDR3 length: 13 residues. The V end was cut by 6 bases, the J end by 6 bases, with 14 bases between.

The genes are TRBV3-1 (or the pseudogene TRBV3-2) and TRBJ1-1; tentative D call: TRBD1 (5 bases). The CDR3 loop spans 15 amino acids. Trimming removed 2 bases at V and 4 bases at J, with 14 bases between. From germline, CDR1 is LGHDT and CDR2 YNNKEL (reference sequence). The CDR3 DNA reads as TGTGCCAGCAGCCAACAGGGAATTGGGTTCACTGAAGCTTTCTTT. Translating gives CASSQQGIGFTEAFF.

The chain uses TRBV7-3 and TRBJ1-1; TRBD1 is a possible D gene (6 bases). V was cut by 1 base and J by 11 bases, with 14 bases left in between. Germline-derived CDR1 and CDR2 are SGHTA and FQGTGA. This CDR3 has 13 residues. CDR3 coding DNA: TGTGCCAGCAGCTTAATGGGGGGGGCACCCGCTTTCTTT. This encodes CASSLMGGAPAFF.

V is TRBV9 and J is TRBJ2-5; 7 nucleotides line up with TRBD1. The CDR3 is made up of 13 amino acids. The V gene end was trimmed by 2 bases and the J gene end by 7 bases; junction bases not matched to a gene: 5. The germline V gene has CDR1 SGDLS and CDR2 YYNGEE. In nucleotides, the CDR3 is TGTGCCAGCAGCGTGACAGGGAGAGGGACCCAGTACTTC. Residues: CASSVTGRGTQYF.

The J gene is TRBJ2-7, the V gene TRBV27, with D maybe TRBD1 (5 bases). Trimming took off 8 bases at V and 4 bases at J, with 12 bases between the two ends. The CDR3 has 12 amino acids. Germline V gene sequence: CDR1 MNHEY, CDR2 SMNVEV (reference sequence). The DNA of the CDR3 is TGTGCCAGCTCAAAAGGGGAATACGAGCAGTACTTC. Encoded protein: CASSKGEYEQYF.